This TCR beta chain was found in a study of blood T cell repertoires in COVID-19. Whole-study context: Researchers got acute and convalescent COVID-19 samples from the United States, Italy and Spain. The analysed material was cDNA or gDNA that came from T cells, B-cell-depleted T cells, or PBMCs.

Authors' analysis steps: Scientists estimated how many nucleated cells there were by amplifying reference gene primers. The assay was immunoSEQ multiplex PCR, and TCRdb's table has in-frame clones only and misses some. Clonal size and the V and J genes are those of that table, whereas D and trimming came from the DNA. The table records 180,000 or so clones, 80% to 90% of them present only once. This clone was detected only once. The CDR3 covers 14 residues. The V and J ends lost 5 bases and 5 bases respectively, with 15 bases between them. Per germline, CDR1 SNHLY and CDR2 FYNNEI. The sequenced sample was peripheral blood. This sequence joins TRBV2 and TRBJ2-5, with D possibly matching TRBD1 (6 bases). This TCR came from a man between 60 and 75 years old with acute or convalescent COVID-19. The CDR3 sequence is CASSSQGSGETQYF. CDR3 bases: TGTGCCAGCAGTTCCCAGGGGTCGGGGGAGACCCAGTACTTC.